The next 18 T cell receptor beta chains were all read from a single sample in a study of technical replicates of blood from a few donors. Clones were sequenced by immunoSEQ multiplex PCR, and TCRdb holds only the in-frame ones, with some missing. The sample lists more than 60,000 clones; approximately 95% were seen once. Specimen: T cells isolated from PBMCs. The receptors come from a human donor in good health.

This chain joins TRBV4-1 and TRBJ2-3; D possibly corresponds to TRBD2 (6 bases). This CDR3 is built from 16 residues. Per germline, CDR1 MGHRA and CDR2 YSYEKL. Deletions cut 4 bases from V and 6 bases from J, with 20 bases between. The DNA for the CDR3 is TGCGCCAGCAGCCGGAGGGCAGTCTCCTTTGCGGATACGCAGTATTTT. This codes for CASSRRAVSFADTQYF.

The chain joins TRBV5-1 to TRBJ2-1; D may be TRBD2 (6 bases). CDR3 size: 17 residues. The germline gives CDR1 SGHRS, CDR2 YFSETQ. V lost 6 bases to trimming and J lost 2 bases, with 21 bases between them. The chain's CDR3 is CASTLLPNGSPYNEQFF. The CDR3 DNA follows: TGCGCCAGCACCTTACTTCCGAACGGGAGCCCCTACAATGAGCAGTTCTTC.

This clone was detected once. The chain uses TRBV5-1 and TRBJ1-3; a weak D match, TRBD1 (5 bases). CDR1 and CDR2 (germline): SGHRS, YFSETQ. The length of the CDR3 is 15 residues. The germline V and J ends were trimmed by 4 bases and 3 bases, with 14 bases remaining between them. CDR3 sequence reads: CASSAGPGGGNTIYF. The CDR3 bases are TGCGCCAGCAGCGCGGGACCCGGAGGTGGAAACACCATATATTTT.

This chain links TRBV14 with TRBJ2-1; 7 nucleotides align to TRBD1. The CDR3 is 13 residues long. With 5 bases clipped from V and 4 bases from J, the junction kept 2 bases outside the gene matches. Germline CDR1 SGHDN, CDR2 FVKESK. The CDR3 reads CASSVQGYNEQFF. The CDR3 nucleotides read TGTGCCAGCAGCGTACAGGGGTACAATGAGCAGTTCTTC.

V and J are TRBV6-5 and TRBJ2-3; 8 bases are shared with TRBD2. The CDR3 length is 14 residues. CDR1 is MNHEY and CDR2 is SVGAGI in the germline V gene. V shed 6 bases, J shed 3 bases, and the junction held 5 bases outside the gene matches. CDR3 DNA sequence: TGTGCCAGCAGACGCGGGGGGAGGACAGATACGCAGTATTTT. Amino acid sequence: CASRRGGRTDTQYF.

This chain joins TRBV6-1 and TRBJ2-7; the D is unclear. The germline gives CDR1 MNHNS, CDR2 SASEGT. The CDR3 is made up of 14 amino acids. For the CDR3, the DNA is TGTGGAGTTGAAAAGACATTCTCAACTTACGAGCAGTACTTC. This sequence encodes CGVEKTFSTYEQYF.

This clone was observed once. The V call is TRBV5-1, the J call TRBJ1-2; weak D call: TRBD1 (5 bases). Germline lookup yields CDR1 SGHRS and CDR2 YFSETQ. This CDR3 comprises 15 residues. Trimming cost V 4 bases and J 6 bases, with 19 bases left between them. CDR3 region: CASSEGVTGSDGYTF. CDR3 nucleotide sequence: TGCGCCAGCAGCGAAGGGGTAACAGGCTCGGATGGCTACACCTTC.

V and J are TRBV4-2 and TRBJ2-7; TRBD1 might be the D (5 bases). Germline CDR1 and CDR2: LGHNA and YNFKEQ. The CDR3 contains 13 residues. V was cut by 3 bases and J by 4 bases, with 10 bases left in between. The CDR3: CASSQDKGYEQYF. The CDR3, as DNA: TGTGCCAGCAGCCAGGACAAGGGGTACGAGCAGTACTTC.

V usage is TRBV27 and J usage is TRBJ2-3, with TRBD2 matching over 12 bases. J gave up 3 bases and V 2 bases, and 6 bases lay outside the gene matches. Germline V CDR1 and CDR2: MNHEY, SMNVEV (reference sequence). This CDR3 has 17 amino acids. In DNA form, the CDR3 reads TGTGCCAGCAGTTTAGTTGGCACTAGCGGGAGGACAGATACGCAGTATTTT. Amino acids: CASSLVGTSGRTDTQYF.

The gene calls are TRBV2 and TRBJ2-1; tentative D call: TRBD2 (6 bases). The CDR3 length is 13 residues. Looked up from germline, CDR1 is SNHLY and CDR2 is FYNNEI. The V gene lost 8 bases and the J gene lost 7 bases, with 15 bases spanning the gap. The CDR3 reads CASRDPGENEQFF. CDR3 in DNA: TGTGCCAGCCGGGACCCGGGGGAGAATGAGCAGTTCTTC.

The V call is TRBV19, the J call TRBJ2-7, with 9 bases matching TRBD1. Germline lookup yields CDR1 LNHDA and CDR2 SQIVND (reference sequence). Trimming removed 7 bases from V and 6 bases from J; junction bases left unmatched: 22. There are 18 residues in the CDR3. CDR3 loop: CASTDPMGSGQGAGEQYF. CDR3 nucleotide sequence: TGTGCCAGTACAGACCCCATGGGTTCGGGACAGGGTGCGGGCGAGCAGTACTTC.

The V gene is TRBV25-1, the J gene TRBJ1-2, with D perhaps matching TRBD1 (5 bases). Germline assignment: CDR1 MGHDK and CDR2 SYGVNS. The length of the CDR3 is 10 residues. Trimming removed 8 bases at V and 10 bases at J, with 11 bases between. The CDR3 loop is CASGTESYTF. CDR3 DNA: TGTGCCAGCGGGACTGAGTCCTACACCTTC.

The chain has TRBV27 and TRBJ2-3; 8 nucleotides align to TRBD1. The CDR3 loop spans 16 amino acids. J gave up 2 bases and V 5 bases, and 9 bases lay outside the gene matches. Germline V gene sequence: CDR1 MNHEY, CDR2 SMNVEV (reference sequence). The CDR3: CASSPLSTGATDTQYF. For the CDR3, the DNA is TGTGCCAGCAGTCCCCTTTCGACAGGGGCCACAGATACGCAGTATTTT.

V and J are TRBV28 and TRBJ2-5; D might be TRBD2 (6 bases). The CDR3 length is 15 residues. Germline assignment: CDR1 MDHEN and CDR2 SYDVKM. Trimming stripped 6 bases from V and 10 bases from J, with 24 bases between. CDR3 residues: CASSAGTAKRMGQYF. Written as DNA, the CDR3 is TGTGCCAGCAGCGCCGGGACTGCCAAGAGAATGGGCCAGTACTTC.

The chain joins TRBV16 to TRBJ1-4; 8 bases agree with TRBD1. Germline V gene sequence: CDR1 KGHSY, CDR2 FQNENV. The trim removed 2 bases at V and 0 bases at J, leaving 2 bases unmatched. The CDR3 totals 16 residues. CDR3 sequence: CASSQDRGPTNEKLFF. The CDR3 DNA reads TGTGCCAGCAGCCAAGACAGGGGACCAACTAATGAAAAACTGTTTTTT.

This clone was observed a handful of times. The gene calls are TRBV2 and TRBJ2-2; TRBD2 matches at 9 bases. V lost 6 bases to trimming and J lost 6 bases; unmatched junction nucleotides: 8. There are 15 residues in the CDR3. Per the germline V gene, CDR1 is SNHLY and CDR2 is FYNNEI. CDR3 sequence (DNA): TGTGCCAGCAGCATACTAGCGGGTCTTTCCGGGGAGCTGTTTTTT. Its protein is CASSILAGLSGELFF.

The chain joins TRBV19 to TRBJ1-1, with D tentatively TRBD1 (5 bases). Germline V gene sequence: CDR1 LNHDA, CDR2 SQIVND (reference sequence). V was trimmed by 2 bases and J by 0 bases, leaving 10 bases between them. The CDR3 has 15 residues. The DNA for the CDR3 is TGTGCCAGTAGTATATCAGGGATGGTGAACACTGAAGCTTTCTTT. Protein sequence: CASSISGMVNTEAFF.

This chain joins TRBV2 and TRBJ2-2; 9 bases agree with TRBD1. J lost 7 bases, V lost 7 bases, and 10 bases had no gene match. This CDR3 is built from 15 residues. From germline, CDR1 is SNHLY and CDR2 FYNNEI. As DNA, the CDR3 is TGTGCCAGCATCCCAACGACAGGGGGGATCGGGGAGCTGTTTTTT. Translation: CASIPTTGGIGELFF.